Presented here are 4 T cell receptor beta chains from one specimen sequenced in a study of OX40 agonist ivuxolimab in advanced cancers. Sequencing was performed with immunoSEQ multiplex PCR; in TCRdb, only in-frame clones are kept and a portion is missing. Among tens of thousands of clones listed, about 87% were seen once. Source: CD4+ or CD8+ T cells sorted from blood, taken in a trial of the OX40 agonist ivuxolimab. Receptors originate from an adult with an advanced solid tumor such as melanoma, head and neck, liver or kidney cancer.

The chain joins TRBV27 to TRBJ1-1, with no clear D. From germline, CDR1 is MNHEY and CDR2 SMNVEV (reference sequence). V gave up 3 bases and J gave up 4 bases, with 12 bases separating them. The CDR3 is 14 residues long. The DNA of the CDR3 is TGTGCCAGCAGTTTCCTAGGCCAACTCACTGAAGCTTTCTTT. Translated: CASSFLGQLTEAFF.

The chain couples TRBV29-1 to TRBJ2-1, with 8 bases aligning to TRBD2. Losses at the gene ends were 5 bases for V and 4 bases for J; bases not matched to a gene: 4. Looked up from germline, CDR1 is SQVTM and CDR2 is ANQGSEA. The CDR3 is 13 amino acids. The CDR3 region has the DNA TGCAGCGTTCTCGGGGGGGATTACAATGAGCAGTTCTTC. Translating it yields CSVLGGDYNEQFF.

This chain connects TRBV7-9 to TRBJ1-2; TRBD1 matches 7 bases. Germline lookup yields CDR1 SEHNR and CDR2 FQNEAQ (reference sequence). V shed 6 bases and J 6 bases; nucleotides not matched to a gene: 4. CDR3 size: 12 residues. The CDR3 protein is CASRGQLNGYTF. Here the CDR3 DNA reads TGTGCCAGCAGGGGACAGTTGAATGGCTACACCTTC.

This chain links TRBV11-2 with TRBJ2-3, with 11 bases aligning to TRBD2. The V gene end was trimmed by 5 bases and the J gene end by 5 bases; junction bases not matched to a gene: 6. CDR1 and CDR2 (germline): SGHAT, FQNNGV. This CDR3 spans 15 amino acids. The CDR3 bases are TGTGCCAGCAGCCTGCTAGCGGGAGGCCAAGATACGCAGTATTTT. Its protein product is CASSLLAGGQDTQYF.